The entry below gives a single T cell receptor beta chain sequence along with its context. Per the study methods: For nucleated cells, counts were estimated from reference gene primer amplification. Sequencing was performed with immunoSEQ multiplex PCR; in TCRdb, only in-frame clones are kept and a portion is missing. V and J calls and clone size come straight from that table; D and trimming were deduced from the DNA. The table records approximately 190,000 clones, roughly 80% of them present only once. This specimen comes from a study of blood T cell repertoires in COVID-19. CDR3 length equals 13 residues. V was cut by 8 bases and J by 1 base, with 8 bases left in between. Germline V gene sequence: CDR1 MDHEN, CDR2 SYDVKM.

This TCR was sampled from a man between 60 and 75 years old with acute or convalescent COVID-19. This sequence joins TRBV28 and TRBJ1-4, with D unclear. Specimen: peripheral blood. The CDR3 protein is CASGGQTNEKLFF. The DNA of the CDR3 is TGTGCCAGCGGAGGCCAAACTAATGAAAAACTGTTTTTT.